These 3 T cell receptor beta chains were sequenced from one sample in a study of T-cell reconstitution after alpha-beta-depleted transplantation in children. Unique molecular identifiers were incorporated when the TCRbeta library was constructed. From the PCR reads, TCRdb called clonotypes with MiXCR, one entry per CDR3 protein. The sample has around 500,000 distinct CDR3 sequences, under 30% seen once. The sample here was PBMCs, mostly from graft donor cells, taken 360 days after TCRalphabeta/CD19-depleted stem cell transplant. Source of these receptors: a boy under two years old who had a stem cell transplant for acute myeloid leukemia, so the T cells may come from the graft donor.

In this sample, this clonotype turned up once. Given a much more abundant clone one base away, this may be a read error. The gene calls are TRBV7-9 and TRBJ2-1; 7 bases align to TRBD2. This CDR3 region has 17 residues. Looked up from germline, CDR1 is SEHNR and CDR2 is FQNEAQ (reference sequence). With V trimmed by 4 bases and J by 8 bases, 17 bases remained unmatched. CDR3 region: CASSSPSIRGGYDEQFF. CDR3 nucleotides: TGTGCCAGCAGCTCCCCTTCTATTCGCGGGGGATACGATGAGCAGTTCTTC.

This clonotype turned up a few times. The chain links TRBV6-2 or TRBV6-3 to TRBJ2-1; D assignment may be TRBD1 or TRBD2 (7 bases each). V was cut by 8 bases and J by 5 bases, with 16 bases left in between. The CDR3 covers 14 residues. CDR1 and CDR2 from the germline V gene are MNHEY and SVGEGT. The CDR3, as DNA: TGTGCCAGCGGATACCCAGGGGGGGACAATGAGCAGTTCTTC. The encoded protein is CASGYPGGDNEQFF.

This clonotype has more than one count but fewer than ten. This chain uses TRBV20-1 with TRBJ2-7; D gene ambiguous. V lost 3 bases and J 6 bases, leaving 15 bases between the germline ends. Germline CDR1 is DFQATT and CDR2 is SNEGSKA (reference sequence). The CDR3 runs 13 residues. The CDR3 reads CSASSAPAGEQYF. CDR3 sequence (DNA): TGCAGTGCTAGTTCTGCCCCCGCCGGCGAGCAGTACTTC.